Following are 6 T cell receptor beta chains from one sample sequenced in a study of T cells in Graves' hyperthyroidism and ophthalmopathy. RNA transcripts served as the template for amplifying TCR beta CDR3 regions. Using the HTBI primer set, a first-round RT-PCR was run on the TCR CDR3. TCRdb re-analysed the multiplex PCR reads in MiXCR, keeping a single row per CDR3 protein. In the table there are 610,000 or so distinct CDR3 sequences, 40% to 55% of which are singletons. Input material: peripheral blood or thyroid tissue (not recorded which). The source is a woman between 18 and 30 years old with Graves' hyperthyroidism.

This clonotype came up many times. The gene calls are TRBV12-3 or TRBV12-4 and TRBJ2-7; D not resolved. V lost 3 bases and J 0 bases, leaving 9 bases between the germline ends. This CDR3 comprises 14 residues. CDR3 protein: CASSFRQSSYEQYF. CDR3 in DNA: TGTGCCAGCAGTTTTAGGCAGAGCTCCTACGAGCAGTACTTC.

Concerning this clonotype: One base away lies a much larger clone, so this may be a sequencing read error. The gene calls are TRBV6-1 and TRBJ1-4; D might be TRBD1 (5 bases). From germline, CDR1 is MNHNS and CDR2 SASEGT. Trimming removed 3 bases at V and 6 bases at J, with 11 bases between. The CDR3 totals 14 residues. DNA for the CDR3: TGTGCCAGCAGTGAGGACGGGGGTTATGAAAAACTGTTTTTT. Translating it yields CASSEDGGYEKLFF.

This clonotype came up many times. The chain uses TRBV14 and TRBJ1-1; D gene ambiguous. The germline V gene has CDR1 SGHDN and CDR2 FVKESK. The CDR3 has 14 residues. Between the trimmed V and J ends, which lost 3 bases and 10 bases, there was a span of 18 bases. The CDR3 DNA reads TGTGCCAGCAGCCATTTAGGCGACCGGGCGTCAGCTTTCTTT. Its translation: CASSHLGDRASAFF.

This clonotype appeared many times. The CDR3 protein is CASSPRGYDGYTF. The CDR3 coding sequence is TGTGCTAGCTCCCCGAGGGGGTATGATGGCTACACCTTC. V usage is TRBV7-7 and J usage is TRBJ1-2; D may be TRBD1 (6 bases). CDR3 length: 13 residues. Germline assignment: CDR1 SSHAT and CDR2 FNYEAQ (reference sequence).

By share, this clonotype counts as medium-sized. This chain joins TRBV25-1 and TRBJ1-1; D call uncertain. CDR1 and CDR2 (germline): MGHDK, SYGVNS. Trimming shortened V by 3 bases and J by 5 bases, and 10 bases separated the two germline ends. This CDR3 has 13 amino acids. CDR3 in amino acids: CASSDEGRTEAFF. CDR3 coding DNA: TGTGCCAGCAGTGATGAGGGTAGGACTGAAGCTTTCTTT.

This clonotype was recorded a few times. The chain uses TRBV6-4 and TRBJ2-2; D perhaps matches TRBD2 (5 bases). V was pared by 7 bases and J by 6 bases, with 15 bases between. The germline V gene encodes CDR1 MRHNA and CDR2 SNTAGT. The CDR3 runs to 14 residues. The CDR3 nucleotides read TGTGCCAGCAACCCATCCCACGGGGCCGGGGAGCTGTTTTTT. Its protein product is CASNPSHGAGELFF.